These 2 T cell receptor beta chains share one sample of origin, sequenced in a study of blood T cell repertoires in COVID-19. Profiling relied on immunoSEQ multiplex PCR, and the TCRdb table lists in-frame clones only, not all of them. The repertoire holds approximately 190,000 clones, with more than 75% as singletons. Material: peripheral blood. These receptors all come from a woman aged 55-69 years with COVID-19, enrolled during active disease.

The chain links TRBV28 to TRBJ2-3; TRBD1 matches 9 bases. Germline V lookup: CDR1 MDHEN, CDR2 SYDVKM. V gave up 6 bases and J gave up 3 bases; unmatched junction bases: 7. The CDR3 runs 15 residues. This CDR3 reads CASSRTGGGTDTQYF. For the CDR3, the DNA is TGTGCCAGCAGCCGCACAGGGGGCGGGACAGATACGCAGTATTTT.

The DNA for the CDR3 is TGTGCCAGCAGCTTAGACCTCTCGGGAGGTGCTTTCTTT. Its protein product is CASSLDLSGGAFF. The rearrangement uses TRBV11-2 and TRBJ1-1; D not resolved. V lost 0 bases and J lost 11, with 13 bases in between. Per the germline V gene, CDR1 is SGHAT and CDR2 is FQNNGV. CDR3 length equals 13 residues.